This T cell receptor beta chain was captured by sequencing in a study of blood T cells in healthy people across ages. General study findings and limits: Roughly linear age-related decline in beta diversity appeared, significant by age about 37. Long-lived donors carried more naive CD4+ cells and greater diversity than aged donors.

Whenever a sample was processed, at least 6 million PBMCs were isolated. This clonotype was counted at least ten times. The antigen remains undetermined. Germline V lookup: CDR1 LGHNA, CDR2 YNFKEQ. The CDR3 has 15 amino acids. V shed 0 bases and J 4 bases; nucleotides not matched to a gene: 5. A J-beta primer mix and a sample-barcoded 5' primer were used in a second PCR of roughly 6 to 11 cycles. Every cDNA molecule bore a tag from a template-switch adaptor containing 12 random nucleotides. TCRdb reprocessed the 5' RACE reads via MiXCR and lists one record per CDR3 protein. This sample has some 900,000 distinct CDR3 sequences; around 49% occur once, and the top ten carry about an eighth.

The gene calls are TRBV4-2 and TRBJ2-7; 8 bases align to TRBD2. Input material: blood. This TCR was sampled from a young man in good health. CDR3 nucleotide sequence: TGTGCCAGCAGCCAAGAAAGCAAGCGGGGGTACGAGCAGTACTTC. Residues: CASSQESKRGYEQYF.